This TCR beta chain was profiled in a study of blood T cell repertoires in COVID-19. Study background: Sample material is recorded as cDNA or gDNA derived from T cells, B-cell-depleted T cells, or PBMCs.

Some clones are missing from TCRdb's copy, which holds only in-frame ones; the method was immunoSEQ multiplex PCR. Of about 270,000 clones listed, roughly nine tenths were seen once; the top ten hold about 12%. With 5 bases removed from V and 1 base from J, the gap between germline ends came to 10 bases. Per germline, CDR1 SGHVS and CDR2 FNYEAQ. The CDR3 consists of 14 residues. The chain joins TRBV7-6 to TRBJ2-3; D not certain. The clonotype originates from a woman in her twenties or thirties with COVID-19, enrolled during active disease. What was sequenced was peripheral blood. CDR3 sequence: CASSPILGTDTQYF. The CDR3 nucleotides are TGTGCCAGCAGCCCTATCCTGGGCACAGATACGCAGTATTTT.